This entry lists 4 T cell receptor beta chains sequenced from one sample in a study of identical twins. TCRdb fed the 5' RACE reads into MiXCR, producing one record per CDR3 protein. The sample shows around 510,000 distinct CDR3 sequences, 13% to 15% of them seen only once. Another study also made use of these data, one on yellow fever vaccine responses in identical twins.

The sequenced sample consisted of CD4+ T cells sorted from blood. The origin of the receptors is a woman aged 18-35 years in good health.

This chain connects TRBV6-5 to TRBJ2-7; D might be TRBD1 (5 bases). Germline V CDR1 and CDR2: MNHEY, SVGAGI. V lost 2 bases, J lost 1 base, and 9 bases lay in between. The CDR3 is 14 residues long. Written as DNA, the CDR3 is TGTGCCAGCAGTTACGGGGCCAGATCCTACGAGCAGTACTTC. It specifies CASSYGARSYEQYF.

The table lists this clonotype with a few counts. The DNA of the CDR3 is TGTGCCACCAGCAGAGCTCGGAATCAGGGGGGTCAGCCCCAGCATTTT. Translating it yields CATSRARNQGGQPQHF. The chain couples TRBV15 to TRBJ1-5; 7 bases are a match to TRBD1. The germline CDR1 and CDR2 sequences are LNHNV and YYDKDF (reference sequence). This CDR3 has 16 amino acids. The ends lost 1 base at V and 6 bases at J; junction bases unmatched: 9.

Here the CDR3 DNA reads TGTGCCAGCAGTTTGGTTGGCGTAGCGGGGGGAACCGGGGAGCTGTTTTTT. As protein: CASSLVGVAGGTGELFF. The rearrangement links TRBV28 to TRBJ2-2; 10 positions agree with TRBD2. The CDR3 has 17 amino acids. CDR1 is MDHEN and CDR2 is SYDVKM in the germline V gene. J gave up 5 bases and V 3 bases, and 9 bases lay outside the gene matches.

V usage is TRBV7-2 and J usage is TRBJ2-7; D is unclear. There are 15 residues in the CDR3. CDR1 is SGHTA and CDR2 is FQGNSA in the germline V gene. Trimming left V 1 base short and J 5 bases short, with 15 bases between. For the CDR3, the DNA is TGTGCCAGCAGCTTAGTTTTGCCTCCTGGAGACGAGCAGTACTTC. It specifies CASSLVLPPGDEQYF.